These T cell receptor beta chains were read from a single sample in a study of cytomegalovirus exposure and HLA in healthy donors. This table comes from immunoSEQ multiplex PCR, and its TCRdb copy is limited to in-frame clones, with some not included. Of approximately 300,000 clones in the sample, 86% were seen once. The sequenced sample consisted of PBMCs. The receptor source for this set is a young woman in good health and CMV-seronegative. Each CDR3 is given with its conserved first and last residue. The D gene is left open where the match is weak. Only some rows state a clone size, as once, few, many or a class for expanded clones.

clone_size: -; j_call: TRBJ2-7; d_call: -; v_call: TRBV11-2; cdr3_nt: TGTGCCAGCAGCCAGTTTTACGAGCAGTACTTC; cdr3_aa: CASSQFYEQYF
clone_size: -; j_call: TRBJ2-1; d_call: -; v_call: TRBV27; cdr3_nt: TGTGCCAGCAGTTTCCCCAGGAGGGAGTATTACAATGAGCAGTTCTTC; cdr3_aa: CASSFPRREYYNEQFF
clone_size: few; j_call: TRBJ2-1; d_call: -; v_call: TRBV4-1; cdr3_nt: TGCGCCAGCAGCCAAGAATGGAGCGCCGGTGAGCAGTTCTTC; cdr3_aa: CASSQEWSAGEQFF
clone_size: few; j_call: TRBJ2-7; d_call: -; v_call: TRBV4-3; cdr3_nt: TGCGCCAGCAGCCAAGACTCGGGACTTTACGAGCAGTACTTC; cdr3_aa: CASSQDSGLYEQYF
clone_size: few; j_call: TRBJ2-1; d_call: TRBD1; v_call: TRBV4-3; cdr3_nt: TGCGCCAGCAGCCGGGAGGGACAGGGGGGATACAATGAGCAGTTCTTC; cdr3_aa: CASSREGQGGYNEQFF
clone_size: -; j_call: TRBJ2-3; d_call: TRBD2; v_call: TRBV5-4; cdr3_nt: TGTGCCAGCAGCTTACGGTTAGCGGGGTGGGTCACAGATACGCAGTATTTT; cdr3_aa: CASSLRLAGWVTDTQYF
clone_size: -; j_call: TRBJ2-4; d_call: TRBD2; v_call: TRBV7-2; cdr3_nt: TGTGCCAGCAGCCACCCCCGGGGGGGTCAAAACATTCAGTACTTC; cdr3_aa: CASSHPRGGQNIQYF
clone_size: -; j_call: TRBJ2-3; d_call: TRBD2; v_call: TRBV27; cdr3_nt: TGTGCCAGCAGTTTTCTAGCTAGCGGGAGATTGGGCACAGATACGCAGTATTTT; cdr3_aa: CASSFLASGRLGTDTQYF
clone_size: -; j_call: TRBJ1-4; d_call: TRBD1; v_call: TRBV2; cdr3_nt: TGTGCCAGCAGTCCGGGACAGGGAGTAACTAATGAAAAACTGTTTTTT; cdr3_aa: CASSPGQGVTNEKLFF
clone_size: -; j_call: TRBJ2-5; d_call: -; v_call: TRBV28; cdr3_nt: TGTGCCAGCAGTCCAGCGGATCTGCGGGTGGGAGAGACCCAGTACTTC; cdr3_aa: CASSPADLRVGETQYF
clone_size: -; j_call: TRBJ2-1; d_call: TRBD1; v_call: TRBV29-1; cdr3_nt: TGCAGCGCTCCGACAGGGGCTAGCAATGAGCAGTTCTTC; cdr3_aa: CSAPTGASNEQFF
clone_size: -; j_call: TRBJ1-1; d_call: -; v_call: TRBV29-1; cdr3_nt: TGCAGCGTGGACAAGAACACTGAAGCTTTCTTT; cdr3_aa: CSVDKNTEAFF
clone_size: -; j_call: TRBJ2-3; d_call: -; v_call: TRBV27; cdr3_nt: TGTGCCAGCAGTCTCAGGGTCACTAGCACAGATACGCAGTATTTT; cdr3_aa: CASSLRVTSTDTQYF
clone_size: -; j_call: TRBJ1-1; d_call: -; v_call: TRBV18; cdr3_nt: TGTGCCAGCTCACCCGACAGTGAAGCTTTCTTT; cdr3_aa: CASSPDSEAFF
clone_size: -; j_call: TRBJ2-2; d_call: TRBD1; v_call: TRBV28; cdr3_nt: TGTGCCAGCAGTATGGGGACAGGGAACACCGGGGAGCTGTTTTTT; cdr3_aa: CASSMGTGNTGELFF
clone_size: -; j_call: TRBJ1-4; d_call: TRBD1; v_call: TRBV4-3; cdr3_nt: TGCGCCAGCAGCCAAGATATTGGGACAGGGGGACTGTTTTTT; cdr3_aa: CASSQDIGTGGLFF
clone_size: -; j_call: TRBJ2-1; d_call: TRBD2; v_call: TRBV7-2; cdr3_nt: TGTGCCAGCAGCCCTCAGGGACTAGCGGACAATGAGCAGTTCTTC; cdr3_aa: CASSPQGLADNEQFF
clone_size: few; j_call: TRBJ1-5; d_call: -; v_call: TRBV7-6; cdr3_nt: TGTGCCAGCAGCGCCAGGGGTCGCAATCAGCCCCAGCATTTT; cdr3_aa: CASSARGRNQPQHF
clone_size: -; j_call: TRBJ2-1; d_call: -; v_call: TRBV5-1; cdr3_nt: TGCGCCAGCAGCTTGGAGGCAGGGCACTACAATGAGCAGTTCTTC; cdr3_aa: CASSLEAGHYNEQFF
clone_size: -; j_call: TRBJ2-7; d_call: -; v_call: TRBV28; cdr3_nt: TGTGCCAGCAGCCCAATACTAAAGATTTCCTACGAGCAGTACTTC; cdr3_aa: CASSPILKISYEQYF
clone_size: -; j_call: TRBJ2-7; d_call: -; v_call: TRBV5-1; cdr3_nt: TGCGCCAGCAGCTTGGAGATAACGGGCGAGCAGTACTTC; cdr3_aa: CASSLEITGEQYF
clone_size: -; j_call: TRBJ2-7; d_call: -; v_call: TRBV5-8; cdr3_nt: TGTGCCAGCAGCTTGGAGAGAGGGGGTAAGCAGTACTTC; cdr3_aa: CASSLERGGKQYF
clone_size: once; j_call: TRBJ2-1; d_call: -; v_call: TRBV28; cdr3_nt: TGTGCCAGCAGTTTGGAGGTGTCATTCATGGCGGATGAGCAGTTCTTC; cdr3_aa: CASSLEVSFMADEQFF
clone_size: -; j_call: TRBJ2-6; d_call: TRBD1; v_call: TRBV7-2; cdr3_nt: TGTGCCAGCAGCTCCAGACAGGGAAGATTATCTGGGGCCAACGTCCTGACTTTC; cdr3_aa: CASSSRQGRLSGANVLTF
clone_size: few; j_call: TRBJ1-2; d_call: -; v_call: TRBV29-1; cdr3_nt: TGCAGCGTTGAATCTTTCCGCTATGGCTACACCTTC; cdr3_aa: CSVESFRYGYTF
clone_size: few; j_call: TRBJ1-1; d_call: -; v_call: TRBV7-9; cdr3_nt: TGTGCCAGCAGCTTAACATCTGGCCTGAACACTGAAGCTTTCTTT; cdr3_aa: CASSLTSGLNTEAFF
clone_size: -; j_call: TRBJ2-7; d_call: -; v_call: TRBV19; cdr3_nt: TGTGCCAGTAGTATAGGTAGCGGCGACTACGAGCAGTACTTC; cdr3_aa: CASSIGSGDYEQYF
clone_size: -; j_call: TRBJ1-1; d_call: -; v_call: TRBV18; cdr3_nt: TGTGCCAGCTCACCATCAGTGGCGGAGAACACTGAAGCTTTCTTT; cdr3_aa: CASSPSVAENTEAFF
clone_size: -; j_call: TRBJ2-5; d_call: TRBD1; v_call: TRBV9; cdr3_nt: TGTGCCAGCAGCGTAACGACAGGGTCAGAGACCCAGTACTTC; cdr3_aa: CASSVTTGSETQYF
clone_size: -; j_call: TRBJ1-5; d_call: TRBD1; v_call: TRBV12-5; cdr3_nt: TGTGCTAGTGGTACCTCCGGGACAGATTTTAATCAGCCCCAGCATTTT; cdr3_aa: CASGTSGTDFNQPQHF
clone_size: few; j_call: TRBJ2-2; d_call: -; v_call: TRBV7-9; cdr3_nt: TGTGCCAGCAGCGTCTACTTGGCCGGGGAGCTGTTTTTT; cdr3_aa: CASSVYLAGELFF
clone_size: -; j_call: TRBJ1-4; d_call: -; v_call: TRBV28; cdr3_nt: TGTGCCAGCAGTTTACCCATTAATGAAAAACTGTTTTTT; cdr3_aa: CASSLPINEKLFF
clone_size: once; j_call: TRBJ2-3; d_call: -; v_call: TRBV5-8; cdr3_nt: TGTGCCAGCAGCGGAGGGCCCGGCCGCACAGATACGCAGTATTTT; cdr3_aa: CASSGGPGRTDTQYF
clone_size: once; j_call: TRBJ1-2; d_call: TRBD1; v_call: TRBV4-3; cdr3_nt: TGCGCCAGCAGCCAAACAGGGGGTGGTAGCTACACCTTC; cdr3_aa: CASSQTGGGSYTF
clone_size: -; j_call: TRBJ1-5; d_call: -; v_call: TRBV6-6; cdr3_nt: TGTGCCAGCACCTACGGTGGGGGCAGGGAGCAGCCCCAGCATTTT; cdr3_aa: CASTYGGGREQPQHF
clone_size: -; j_call: TRBJ1-4; d_call: TRBD1; v_call: TRBV6-5; cdr3_nt: TGTGCCAGCAGCGGGACAGACACCAATGAAAAACTGTTTTTT; cdr3_aa: CASSGTDTNEKLFF
clone_size: few; j_call: TRBJ1-5; d_call: TRBD1; v_call: TRBV27; cdr3_nt: TGTGCCAGCAGGGACAGGGTCAATCAGCCCCAGCATTTT; cdr3_aa: CASRDRVNQPQHF
clone_size: -; j_call: TRBJ2-7; d_call: -; v_call: TRBV29-1; cdr3_nt: TGCAGCGTGAGGGGGGGGGAGATCTCCTACGAGCAGTACTTC; cdr3_aa: CSVRGGEISYEQYF
clone_size: -; j_call: TRBJ1-5; d_call: -; v_call: TRBV7-2; cdr3_nt: TGTGCCAGCAGCTTAAGGCAGGGTGTACAGCCCCAGCATTTT; cdr3_aa: CASSLRQGVQPQHF
clone_size: -; j_call: TRBJ1-1; d_call: TRBD1; v_call: TRBV14; cdr3_nt: TGTGCCAGCAGCCTCGGACAGGGGGCTTTTGAGTTTACTGAAGCTTTCTTT; cdr3_aa: CASSLGQGAFEFTEAFF
clone_size: -; j_call: TRBJ2-5; d_call: TRBD1; v_call: TRBV5-1; cdr3_nt: TGCGCCAGCAGCACCTGGGACAGGTCCCAAGAGACCCAGTACTTC; cdr3_aa: CASSTWDRSQETQYF
clone_size: -; j_call: TRBJ1-1; d_call: -; v_call: TRBV12-5; cdr3_nt: TGTGCTGGAGCCCGGGGGGGTCCCATGAACACTGAAGCTTTCTTT; cdr3_aa: CAGARGGPMNTEAFF
clone_size: -; j_call: TRBJ1-1; d_call: -; v_call: TRBV27; cdr3_nt: TGTGCCAGCAGTGGACAGATGAACACTGAAGCTTTCTTT; cdr3_aa: CASSGQMNTEAFF
clone_size: -; j_call: TRBJ2-7; d_call: -; v_call: TRBV7-6; cdr3_nt: TGTGCCAGCAGCTCGTCCTCTAGCACCTACGAGCAGTACTTC; cdr3_aa: CASSSSSSTYEQYF
clone_size: -; j_call: TRBJ2-3; d_call: TRBD2; v_call: TRBV7-9; cdr3_nt: TGTGCCAGCACCAAAAGGGGACTAGCGGACACAGATACGCAGTATTTT; cdr3_aa: CASTKRGLADTDTQYF
clone_size: -; j_call: TRBJ1-2; d_call: TRBD1; v_call: TRBV28; cdr3_nt: TGTGCCAGCAATGTCGGGACAGGGGGCTATGGCTACACCTTC; cdr3_aa: CASNVGTGGYGYTF
clone_size: -; j_call: TRBJ2-6; d_call: -; v_call: TRBV25-1; cdr3_nt: TGTGCCAGCAGTGAATACGGAGTTCCTGGGGCCAACGTCCTGACTTTC; cdr3_aa: CASSEYGVPGANVLTF
clone_size: -; j_call: TRBJ1-1; d_call: TRBD1; v_call: TRBV10-3; cdr3_nt: TGTGCCATCAGAATTGACAGGGGGCGGACTGAAGCTTTCTTT; cdr3_aa: CAIRIDRGRTEAFF
clone_size: -; j_call: TRBJ2-7; d_call: TRBD1; v_call: TRBV2; cdr3_nt: TGTGCCAGCAGCTCTGACAGGGTGTTTTTATCGGAGCAGTACTTC; cdr3_aa: CASSSDRVFLSEQYF
clone_size: -; j_call: TRBJ2-1; d_call: TRBD2; v_call: TRBV5-1; cdr3_nt: TGCGCCAGCAGCACGGGACTAGCCCGTGAGCAGTTCTTC; cdr3_aa: CASSTGLAREQFF
clone_size: few; j_call: TRBJ1-2; d_call: TRBD1; v_call: TRBV5-1; cdr3_nt: TGCGCCAGCAGCTCCGGACAGGGCGGGACCTTC; cdr3_aa: CASSSGQGGTF
clone_size: -; j_call: TRBJ1-2; d_call: TRBD1; v_call: TRBV27; cdr3_nt: TGTGCCAGTAAAACCCAGGGGGCGGATGGCTACACCTTC; cdr3_aa: CASKTQGADGYTF
clone_size: -; j_call: TRBJ2-5; d_call: TRBD2; v_call: TRBV28; cdr3_nt: TGTGCCAGCAGTTTCCCGGCTAGCGGGAGGGGAGAGACCCAGTACTTC; cdr3_aa: CASSFPASGRGETQYF
clone_size: -; j_call: TRBJ2-7; d_call: TRBD2; v_call: TRBV7-9; cdr3_nt: TGTGCCAGCAGCTCTCCGGGACTAGCGGGAGCAGGTGAGCAGTACTTC; cdr3_aa: CASSSPGLAGAGEQYF
clone_size: -; j_call: TRBJ2-7; d_call: -; v_call: TRBV6-5; cdr3_nt: TGTGCCAGCAGCCAAGGAGGGGATCCCTACGAGCAGTACTTC; cdr3_aa: CASSQGGDPYEQYF
clone_size: -; j_call: TRBJ2-2; d_call: TRBD2; v_call: TRBV5-1; cdr3_nt: TGCGCCAGCAGCTTGATTTGGGAGGGCACCGGGGAGCTGTTTTTT; cdr3_aa: CASSLIWEGTGELFF
clone_size: -; j_call: TRBJ1-1; d_call: -; v_call: TRBV15; cdr3_nt: TGTGCCACCAGCAGAGATAGAGTTCTGGTTGGTGAAGCTTTCTTT; cdr3_aa: CATSRDRVLVGEAFF
clone_size: -; j_call: TRBJ2-7; d_call: TRBD2; v_call: TRBV4-3; cdr3_nt: TGCGCCAGCAGCCAAGCCGGGGGGACCTACGAGCAGTACTTC; cdr3_aa: CASSQAGGTYEQYF